The rows below give T cell receptor beta chains drawn from one sample of a study of OX40 agonist ivuxolimab in advanced cancers. Profiled with immunoSEQ multiplex PCR; TCRdb holds only in-frame clones, not every one. The sample consists of 60,000 to 85,000 clones, around 73% of them appearing once. Sample: CD4+ or CD8+ T cells sorted from blood, taken in a trial of the OX40 agonist ivuxolimab. The receptor source for this set is an adult with an advanced solid tumor such as melanoma, head and neck, liver or kidney cancer. Both conserved end residues are part of each CDR3. A D gene is named only where the DNA matches it firmly. The size of a clone is reported for some rows only, either as once, few or many, or as a class for expanded clones.

j_gene: TRBJ2-1; abundance: .; d_gene: TRBD1; v_gene: TRBV7-2; CDR3aa: CASSLATGTGDQFF; CDR3nt: TGTGCCAGCAGCTTAGCCACCGGGACAGGGGATCAGTTCTTC
j_gene: TRBJ2-7; abundance: .; d_gene: .; v_gene: TRBV11-2; CDR3aa: CASSSGAVGSEQYF; CDR3nt: TGTGCCAGCAGCTCCGGGGCTGTCGGGAGCGAGCAGTACTTC
j_gene: TRBJ2-3; abundance: .; d_gene: .; v_gene: TRBV7-9; CDR3aa: CASSSPGYTQYF; CDR3nt: TGTGCCAGCAGCTCCCCAGGGTATACGCAGTATTTT
j_gene: TRBJ1-5; abundance: .; d_gene: .; v_gene: TRBV6-5; CDR3aa: CASSYTVDSNQPQHF; CDR3nt: TGTGCCAGCAGTTACACAGTCGATAGCAATCAGCCCCAGCATTTT
j_gene: TRBJ2-7; abundance: .; d_gene: .; v_gene: TRBV9; CDR3aa: CASSAEGEQYF; CDR3nt: TGTGCCAGCAGCGCCGAAGGCGAGCAGTACTTC
j_gene: TRBJ1-5; abundance: .; d_gene: .; v_gene: TRBV30; CDR3aa: CAWSTFPVNQPQHF; CDR3nt: TGTGCCTGGAGTACCTTTCCAGTTAATCAGCCCCAGCATTTT
j_gene: TRBJ2-7; abundance: .; d_gene: TRBD2; v_gene: TRBV7-8; CDR3aa: CASRGRDYEQYF; CDR3nt: TGTGCCAGCAGGGGGAGGGACTACGAGCAGTACTTC
j_gene: TRBJ1-5; abundance: few; d_gene: .; v_gene: TRBV6-5; CDR3aa: CASSYSANQPQHF; CDR3nt: TGTGCCAGCAGTTACTCTGCGAATCAGCCCCAGCATTTT
j_gene: TRBJ1-1; abundance: few; d_gene: .; v_gene: TRBV28; CDR3aa: CASNGQTEAFF; CDR3nt: TGTGCCAGCAATGGACAAACTGAAGCTTTCTTT
j_gene: TRBJ2-3; abundance: .; d_gene: .; v_gene: TRBV25-1; CDR3aa: CASSESGSTDTQYF; CDR3nt: TGTGCCAGCAGTGAATCAGGCAGCACAGATACGCAGTATTTT
j_gene: TRBJ1-6; abundance: .; d_gene: .; v_gene: TRBV6-5; CDR3aa: CASSYSDRNSPLHF; CDR3nt: TGTGCCAGCAGTTACTCTGACAGAAATTCACCCCTCCACTTT
j_gene: TRBJ2-1; abundance: .; d_gene: TRBD2; v_gene: TRBV10-3; CDR3aa: CAISESGGRNYNEQFF; CDR3nt: TGTGCCATCAGTGAGTCTGGCGGGAGGAACTACAATGAGCAGTTCTTC
j_gene: TRBJ2-7; abundance: .; d_gene: TRBD1; v_gene: TRBV18; CDR3aa: CASSRRTGVPSYEQYF; CDR3nt: TGTGCCAGCTCACGAAGGACAGGGGTCCCCTCCTACGAGCAGTACTTC
j_gene: TRBJ1-4; abundance: few; d_gene: .; v_gene: TRBV4-1; CDR3aa: CASSQDVQGDEKLFF; CDR3nt: TGCGCCAGCAGCCAAGACGTACAGGGAGATGAAAAACTGTTTTTT
j_gene: TRBJ2-5; abundance: .; d_gene: .; v_gene: TRBV30; CDR3aa: CAWRGWETQYF; CDR3nt: TGTGCCTGGAGGGGATGGGAGACCCAGTACTTC
j_gene: TRBJ2-3; abundance: .; d_gene: TRBD2; v_gene: TRBV28; CDR3aa: CASSFPRLAGGTDTQYF; CDR3nt: TGTGCCAGCAGTTTTCCCCGACTAGCGGGAGGCACAGATACGCAGTATTTT
j_gene: TRBJ2-7; abundance: few; d_gene: TRBD1; v_gene: TRBV6-1; CDR3aa: CASYDRGRVYEQYF; CDR3nt: TGTGCCAGCTATGACAGGGGGCGAGTTTACGAGCAGTACTTC
j_gene: TRBJ1-4; abundance: .; d_gene: TRBD1; v_gene: TRBV5-8; CDR3aa: CASSSRGLELFF; CDR3nt: TGTGCCAGCAGCTCCAGGGGGCTAGAACTGTTTTTT
j_gene: TRBJ2-3; abundance: .; d_gene: .; v_gene: TRBV10-2; CDR3aa: CASSERTYTDTQYF; CDR3nt: TGCGCCAGCAGCGAGCGGACATACACAGATACGCAGTATTTT
j_gene: TRBJ2-5; abundance: once; d_gene: .; v_gene: TRBV6-1; CDR3aa: CASRGRIVRQETQYF; CDR3nt: TGTGCCAGCAGGGGCCGCATTGTTCGTCAAGAGACCCAGTACTTC
j_gene: TRBJ1-4; abundance: .; d_gene: TRBD1; v_gene: TRBV19; CDR3aa: CASSTGGNDEKLFF; CDR3nt: TGTGCCAGTAGTACAGGGGGAAACGATGAAAAACTGTTTTTT
j_gene: TRBJ2-7; abundance: .; d_gene: .; v_gene: TRBV30; CDR3aa: CAWRKGGGYEQYF; CDR3nt: TGTGCCTGGAGAAAGGGAGGGGGGTACGAGCAGTACTTC
j_gene: TRBJ2-5; abundance: once; d_gene: .; v_gene: TRBV29-1; CDR3aa: CSVVVGRVGETQYF; CDR3nt: TGCAGCGTTGTGGTTGGGCGGGTTGGTGAGACCCAGTACTTC
j_gene: TRBJ1-1; abundance: .; d_gene: .; v_gene: TRBV6-6; CDR3aa: CASSLGQYDTEAFF; CDR3nt: TGTGCCAGCAGTTTAGGACAGTACGACACTGAAGCTTTCTTT
j_gene: TRBJ1-3; abundance: .; d_gene: .; v_gene: TRBV6-4; CDR3aa: CASSVGNTIYF; CDR3nt: TGTGCCAGCAGTGTTGGGAACACCATATATTTT
j_gene: TRBJ1-5; abundance: .; d_gene: TRBD1; v_gene: TRBV4-1; CDR3aa: CASSRLTGDRNQPQHF; CDR3nt: TGCGCCAGCAGCCGCCTAACAGGGGATCGGAATCAGCCCCAGCATTTT
j_gene: TRBJ2-7; abundance: .; d_gene: .; v_gene: TRBV21-1; CDR3aa: CASSKVGHQNTYEQYF; CDR3nt: TGTGCCAGCAGCAAAGTGGGACACCAAAACACCTACGAGCAGTACTTC
j_gene: TRBJ2-5; abundance: .; d_gene: TRBD2; v_gene: TRBV5-1; CDR3aa: CASSSGLIEETQYF; CDR3nt: TGCGCCAGCAGCTCGGGACTAATAGAAGAGACCCAGTACTTC
j_gene: TRBJ2-7; abundance: .; d_gene: .; v_gene: TRBV29-1; CDR3aa: CSVADPGAAYEQYF; CDR3nt: TGCAGCGTGGCAGACCCGGGGGCCGCCTACGAGCAGTACTTC
j_gene: TRBJ1-1; abundance: .; d_gene: .; v_gene: TRBV5-8; CDR3aa: CASSSTVYTEAFF; CDR3nt: TGTGCCAGCAGCTCCACGGTATACACTGAAGCTTTCTTT
j_gene: TRBJ1-5; abundance: .; d_gene: TRBD1; v_gene: TRBV19; CDR3aa: CASSTSTGGVGSQPQHF; CDR3nt: TGTGCCAGTAGTACCTCGACAGGGGGTGTCGGGAGTCAGCCCCAGCATTTT
j_gene: TRBJ2-7; abundance: .; d_gene: TRBD1; v_gene: TRBV7-6; CDR3aa: CASSSRHPGQGSYEQYF; CDR3nt: TGTGCCAGCAGCTCGAGACATCCGGGACAGGGGTCCTACGAGCAGTACTTC
j_gene: TRBJ1-4; abundance: .; d_gene: .; v_gene: TRBV2; CDR3aa: CASVGTDNEKLFF; CDR3nt: TGTGCCAGTGTTGGGACGGATAATGAAAAACTGTTTTTT
j_gene: TRBJ2-7; abundance: once; d_gene: TRBD2; v_gene: TRBV5-1; CDR3aa: CASSETSGISYEQYF; CDR3nt: TGCGCCAGCAGTGAAACTAGCGGGATCTCCTACGAGCAGTACTTC
j_gene: TRBJ2-2; abundance: .; d_gene: TRBD2; v_gene: TRBV28; CDR3aa: CASSKDGGLAGINTGELFF; CDR3nt: TGTGCCAGCAGTAAAGATGGAGGGCTAGCGGGAATTAACACCGGGGAGCTGTTTTTT
j_gene: TRBJ2-1; abundance: few; d_gene: TRBD2; v_gene: TRBV2; CDR3aa: CASTREGYNEQFF; CDR3nt: TGTGCCAGCACCCGGGAGGGGTACAATGAGCAGTTCTTC
j_gene: TRBJ2-5; abundance: .; d_gene: TRBD1; v_gene: TRBV10-3; CDR3aa: CAISDMKGQWGETQYF; CDR3nt: TGTGCCATCAGTGACATGAAGGGACAGTGGGGAGAGACCCAGTACTTC
j_gene: TRBJ2-1; abundance: .; d_gene: .; v_gene: TRBV10-1; CDR3aa: CASSVVIGVGGYHNEQFF; CDR3nt: TGCGCCAGCAGTGTGGTTATTGGAGTGGGAGGATACCACAATGAGCAGTTCTTC
j_gene: TRBJ2-2; abundance: .; d_gene: .; v_gene: TRBV11-2; CDR3aa: CASSLVVNTGELFF; CDR3nt: TGTGCCAGCAGCTTAGTGGTCAACACCGGGGAGCTGTTTTTT
j_gene: TRBJ2-2; abundance: .; d_gene: TRBD2; v_gene: TRBV7-9; CDR3aa: CASTRGDNTGELFF; CDR3nt: TGTGCCAGCACCCGGGGGGACAACACCGGGGAGCTGTTTTTT
j_gene: TRBJ2-3; abundance: .; d_gene: .; v_gene: TRBV19; CDR3aa: CASSISGAADTQYF; CDR3nt: TGTGCCAGTAGTATTTCGGGGGCGGCAGATACGCAGTATTTT
j_gene: TRBJ1-5; abundance: .; d_gene: .; v_gene: TRBV15; CDR3aa: CATSRVDSPNQPQHF; CDR3nt: TGTGCCACCAGCAGAGTTGACAGCCCCAATCAGCCCCAGCATTTT